These T cell receptor beta chains were read from a single sample in a study of T cells in Graves' hyperthyroidism and ophthalmopathy. TCRdb re-called the multiplex PCR reads through MiXCR, storing one row per CDR3 protein. The repertoire holds around 400,000 distinct CDR3 sequences, with 15% to 19% as singletons. The sequencing input was blood. The source of these receptors is a woman between 18 and 29 years old with Graves' hyperthyroidism that later progressed to Graves' ophthalmopathy. CDR3s include the opening cysteine and the closing phenylalanine or tryptophan. Expanded clones get a size class; other rows say once, few or many, or leave the size out.

V gene | clone size | CDR3 protein
TRBV20-1 | many | CSARVFPRWRRHTDTQYF
TRBV5-1 | - | CASSFLGGLVEQFF
TRBV28 | few | CASSGGRVFIVANYGYTF
TRBV6-2/TRBV6-3 | many | CASSLVSSGIAKNIQYF
TRBV15 | - | CATRTSGTTLTDTQYF
TRBV7-9 | few | CASSLTPPGRGRSQPQHF
TRBV7-9 | many | CASTTSQGAYEQYF
TRBV5-1 | - | CASSEGTAANTGELFF
TRBV5-5 | - | CASSLEKKVQYF
TRBV4-3 | many | CASSQGTSDRAYNEQFF
TRBV6-1 | few | CASSENRVKEKLFF
TRBV19 | many | CASSPSTRSRTEAFF
TRBV25-1 | - | CASSEYPWMPSGANSPLHF
TRBV14 | many | CASSPIGGNQQYF
TRBV5-1 | many | CASSLLAAGVYNEQFF
TRBV14 | few | CASSQGAGGLRTDTQYF
TRBV18 | - | CAIPGTSGTNTGELFF
TRBV6-2/TRBV6-3 | many | CASSRTQLFPYNEQFF
TRBV6-2/TRBV6-3 | many | CASRPGLAGYGELFF
TRBV29-1 | many | CSVEPFLAGAGETQYF
TRBV18 | many | CASSIGTGNQPQHF
TRBV6-1 | - | CASIQGSGRQETQYF
TRBV7-3 | many | CASSPGTGAGGYTF
TRBV30 | many | CAWRPRTSYEQYF
TRBV5-1 | many | CASSLSGRLQMFF
TRBV20-1 | - | CSASHVKGVSYEQYF
TRBV7-9 | many | CASSNTGTVMWETQYF